A single sample is the source of the 26 T cell receptor beta chains below, sequenced in a study of T cell responses to AZD1222 COVID-19 vaccine. The repertoire was sequenced with immunoSEQ multiplex PCR; TCRdb's copy has only in-frame clones and lacks some. In the table there are approximately 110,000 clones, roughly 90% of which are singletons. The sample consisted of peripheral blood, taken on day 0 of AZD1222 vaccination. The receptors originated from an adult in good health.

The gene calls are TRBV3-1 (or the pseudogene TRBV3-2) and TRBJ2-1; 14 bases match TRBD2. The germline gives CDR1 LGHDT, CDR2 YNNKEL (reference sequence). The CDR3 covers 15 residues. With V trimmed by 0 bases and J by 9 bases, 1 base remained unmatched. The CDR3 DNA sequence: TGTGCCAGCAGCCAAGACGGGACTAGCGGGAGTGAGCAGTTCTTC. It codes for CASSQDGTSGSEQFF.

The chain links TRBV11-2 to TRBJ1-1; the match to TRBD1 covers 8 bases. The CDR3 is made up of 11 amino acids. The V gene's germline CDR1 is SGHAT and CDR2 FQNNGV. Trimming removed 4 bases from V and 10 bases from J; junction bases left unmatched: 2. CDR3 nucleotide sequence: TGTGCCAGCAGCTATGACAGGGGAGCTTTCTTT. Residues: CASSYDRGAFF.

J is TRBJ1-2 and V is TRBV30, with TRBD1 as a possible D gene (6 bases). V lost 3 bases to trimming and J lost 6 bases, with 17 bases between them. There are 14 residues in the CDR3. The germline gives CDR1 GTSNPN, CDR2 SVGIG (reference sequence). The DNA for the CDR3 is TGTGCCTGGAGCCGGGGGCAGGGTGGACATGGCTACACCTTC. Protein sequence: CAWSRGQGGHGYTF. The full variable domain, completed using reference TRBV30 and TRBJ1-2, is SQTIHQWPATLVQPVGSPLSLECTVEGTSNPNLYWYRQAAGRGLQLLFYSVGIGQISSEVPQNLSASRPQDRQFILSSKKLLLSDSGFYLCAWSRGQGGHGYTFGSGTRLTVV.

The genes are TRBV5-5 and TRBJ2-7; 14 bases are a match to TRBD2. With V trimmed by 4 bases and J by 3 bases, 9 bases remained unmatched. The germline gives CDR1 SGHKS, CDR2 YYEKEE (reference sequence). This CDR3 has 17 amino acids. Here the CDR3 DNA reads TGTGCCAGCAGCCCGGGGACTAGCGGGAGAATCGGCTACGAGCAGTACTTC. Amino acid sequence: CASSPGTSGRIGYEQYF.

The genes are TRBV11-3 and TRBJ2-2; D may match TRBD1 or TRBD2 (5 bases each). Germline V gene sequence: CDR1 SGHNT, CDR2 YENEEA. The CDR3 has 14 residues. Trimming stripped 4 bases from V and 6 bases from J, with 12 bases between. The CDR3 bases are TGTGCCAGCAGCTCCGTGGGGGTTTCCGGGGAGCTGTTTTTT. It translates to CASSSVGVSGELFF.

The chain combines TRBV2 with TRBJ1-5; possible D gene TRBD1, 5 bases. Germline V lookup: CDR1 SNHLY, CDR2 FYNNEI. The CDR3 is 13 amino acids. V gave up 2 bases and J gave up 10 bases, with 12 bases separating them. CDR3 coding DNA: TGTGCCAGCAGTGAATACCAGGGAGGTCCCCAGCATTTT. Protein product: CASSEYQGGPQHF.

This clone is a singleton in its sample. The J gene is TRBJ1-6, the V gene TRBV6-5; 7 bases fit TRBD1. Trimming removed 7 bases from V and 10 bases from J; junction bases left unmatched: 7. Germline CDR1 and CDR2: MNHEY and SVGAGI. This CDR3 spans 13 amino acids. In nucleotides, the CDR3 is TGTGCCAGCACCGACAGAGGGGGCTCACCCCTCCACTTT. This translates into CASTDRGGSPLHF.

V usage is TRBV12-3 or TRBV12-4 and J usage is TRBJ1-4; D is uncertain. Trimming removed 9 bases from V and 8 bases from J, with 16 bases in between. This CDR3 is built from 13 residues. The CDR3 bases are TGTGCCAGTAACGAGGCATCGGGGGAAAAACTGTTTTTT. Protein product: CASNEASGEKLFF.

V and J are TRBV7-9 and TRBJ1-1; D is undetermined. CDR1 is SEHNR, CDR2 FQNEAQ, per germline (reference sequence). This CDR3 region has 12 residues. Trimming removed 3 bases from V and 4 bases from J, with 6 bases in between. In DNA form, the CDR3 reads TGTGCCAGCAGCTTTACGGGCACTGAAGCTTTCTTT. Translated: CASSFTGTEAFF.

This clone was recorded once. This sample also contains other DNA sequences that code for the same CDR3. This chain uses TRBV27 with TRBJ1-1, with D unclear. This CDR3 has 13 amino acids. The V end was cut by 3 bases, the J end by 1 base, with 6 bases between. The germline gives CDR1 MNHEY, CDR2 SMNVEV (reference sequence). CDR3 nucleotides: TGTGCCAGCAGTTTCCAAGGGAACACTGAAGCTTTCTTT. This codes for CASSFQGNTEAFF.

The CDR3, as DNA: TGTGCCAGCAGTTCCAACCGGGACAGCCTCTATGGCTACACCTTC. Translation: CASSSNRDSLYGYTF. The J gene is TRBJ1-2, the V gene TRBV6-5; 7 positions agree with TRBD1. Germline V gene sequence: CDR1 MNHEY, CDR2 SVGAGI. The trim removed 4 bases at V and 4 bases at J, leaving 9 bases unmatched. The CDR3 has 15 residues.

Only a few counts were recorded for this clone. The chain uses TRBV18 and TRBJ2-7, with no clear D. V was clipped by 3 bases and J by 2 bases, with 8 bases between them. Germline-derived CDR1 and CDR2 are KGHSH and LQKENI. This CDR3 has 13 amino acids. The CDR3 DNA sequence: TGTGCCAGCTCACCCGGAGTGGCCTACGAGCAGTACTTC. This sequence encodes CASSPGVAYEQYF. Full variable domain (remainder filled in from reference TRBV18 and TRBJ2-7): NAGVMQNPRHLVRRRGQEARLRCSPMKGHSHVYWYRQLPEEGLKFMVYLQKENIIDESGMPKERFSAEFPKEGPSILRIQQVVRGDSAAYFCASSPGVAYEQYFGPGTRLTVT.

This chain uses TRBV7-9 with TRBJ1-2; D is uncertain. CDR3 length: 14 residues. V dropped 5 bases and J dropped 8 bases, with 18 bases sitting between them. Germline assignment: CDR1 SEHNR and CDR2 FQNEAQ (reference sequence). CDR3 in DNA: TGTGCCAGCAGCGTCGACACGGAGATGAGGGGCTACACCTTC. Translating it yields CASSVDTEMRGYTF.

The gene calls are TRBV19 and TRBJ2-1; 9 bases map to TRBD2. Germline CDR1 and CDR2: LNHDA and SQIVND (reference sequence). CDR3 size: 15 residues. V was pared by 5 bases and J by 6 bases, with 8 bases of the junction left unmatched. The CDR3 loop is CASSPSSGTRNEQFF. The CDR3 bases are TGTGCCAGTAGTCCGTCTAGCGGGACTCGCAATGAGCAGTTCTTC.

V is TRBV6-5 and J is TRBJ1-2; D call uncertain. The germline V gene encodes CDR1 MNHEY and CDR2 SVGAGI. The CDR3 has 14 amino acids. V shed 0 bases and J shed 4 bases, with 9 bases lying between them. The CDR3 DNA reads as TGTGCCAGCAGTTACTCGATTGGGCTCTATGGCTACACCTTC. Its translation: CASSYSIGLYGYTF.

The rearrangement links TRBV12-3 or TRBV12-4 to TRBJ2-7; D assignment may be TRBD1 or TRBD2 (6 bases each). The CDR3 length is 13 residues. V lost 4 bases, J lost 6 bases, and 13 bases lay in between. CDR3 nucleotides: TGTGCCAGCAGTTGGGGCCCGGGGGCCGAGCAGTACTTC. This gives the protein CASSWGPGAEQYF.

The J gene is TRBJ1-6, the V gene TRBV30; unclear D gene. The CDR3 has 15 amino acids. The V and J ends lost 2 bases and 8 bases respectively, with 16 bases between them. Germline V gene sequence: CDR1 GTSNPN, CDR2 SVGIG (reference sequence). CDR3 in amino acids: CAWSNDAGYYSPLHF. The CDR3 nucleotides read TGTGCCTGGAGTAACGACGCCGGATATTATTCACCCCTCCACTTT.

The chain has TRBV6-1 and TRBJ1-2; D is undetermined. The CDR3 contains 13 residues. Trimming left V 0 bases short and J 6 bases short, with 8 bases between. Germline V gives CDR1 MNHNS, CDR2 SASEGT. CDR3 region: CASSEAGLDGYTF. For the CDR3, the DNA is TGTGCCAGCAGTGAAGCCGGGCTTGATGGCTACACCTTC.

The chain links TRBV7-2 to TRBJ2-5; 9 bases match TRBD2. V lost 7 bases to trimming and J lost 5 bases; unmatched junction nucleotides: 14. Looked up from germline, CDR1 is SGHTA and CDR2 is FQGNSA. This CDR3 is built from 16 residues. CDR3: CASKFGAGGPWETQYF. In DNA, the CDR3 is TGTGCCAGCAAATTCGGCGCGGGAGGGCCGTGGGAGACCCAGTACTTC.

V is TRBV30 and J is TRBJ1-1; unclear D gene. Germline V gives CDR1 GTSNPN, CDR2 SVGIG (reference sequence). This CDR3 contains 11 residues. Between the trimmed V and J ends, which lost 0 bases and 5 bases, there was a span of 4 bases. The CDR3 bases are TGTGCCTGGAGTGTAGTAACTGAAGCTTTCTTT. The encoded protein is CAWSVVTEAFF. Combining the CDR3 with reference TRBV30 and TRBJ1-1 gives the whole variable domain SQTIHQWPATLVQPVGSPLSLECTVEGTSNPNLYWYRQAAGRGLQLLFYSVGIGQISSEVPQNLSASRPQDRQFILSSKKLLLSDSGFYLCAWSVVTEAFFGQGTRLTVV.

The chain uses TRBV6-6 and TRBJ2-1; 7 nucleotides line up with TRBD2. The V segment lost 8 bases and the J segment 4 bases; nucleotides outside the gene matches: 5. The CDR3 extends over 13 amino acids. Germline values: CDR1 MNHNY, CDR2 SVGAGI (reference sequence). The CDR3 DNA follows: TGTGCCAGCGGGAGGGCGGAATACAATGAGCAGTTCTTC. This codes for CASGRAEYNEQFF.

The chain is built from TRBV2 and TRBJ1-1; tentatively, D is TRBD1 (5 bases). V was shortened by 6 bases and J by 7 bases, with 15 bases between the two germline ends. The CDR3 covers 13 residues. Germline CDR1 SNHLY, CDR2 FYNNEI. This CDR3 reads CASSLGLGREAFF. The CDR3 DNA reads TGTGCCAGCAGCCTGGGATTGGGGCGTGAAGCTTTCTTT.

A single count supports this clone. The chain uses TRBV5-1 and TRBJ2-7, with 8 bases matching TRBD2. This CDR3 contains 14 residues. V lost 0 bases, J lost 4 bases, and 3 bases stayed unmatched. Germline V lookup: CDR1 SGHRS, CDR2 YFSETQ. The CDR3 DNA follows: TGCGCCAGCAGCTTGGGACTAGCGAATTACGAGCAGTACTTC. Translated: CASSLGLANYEQYF.

This clone was seen only a few times. This rearrangement joins TRBV11-3 to TRBJ1-2; 7 bases align to TRBD1. V gave up 4 bases and J gave up 8 bases; unmatched junction bases: 7. CDR3 length equals 13 residues. CDR1 is SGHNT and CDR2 is YENEEA in the germline V gene. Written as DNA, the CDR3 is TGTGCCAGCAGCTCCCAGGGGGAAACAGGCTACACCTTC. Translating it yields CASSSQGETGYTF.

This clone was seen more than once but under ten times. V usage is TRBV2 and J usage is TRBJ2-5; 14 bases match TRBD2. The CDR3 sequence is 15 residues long. V was pared by 9 bases and J by 4 bases, with 7 bases of the junction left unmatched. CDR1 SNHLY and CDR2 FYNNEI come from the germline V gene. The CDR3 DNA reads TGTGCCAGTACTGGGACTAGCGGGAGACGAGAGACCCAGTACTTC. Protein sequence: CASTGTSGRRETQYF.

V gene TRBV28 combines with J gene TRBJ2-2; D is unresolved. This CDR3 is built from 16 residues. V was cut by 5 bases and J by 0 bases, with 13 bases left in between. Germline V CDR1 and CDR2: MDHEN, SYDVKM. The CDR3 region is CASSPPRSTNTGELFF. The DNA of the CDR3 is TGTGCCAGCAGTCCGCCCCGATCGACGAACACCGGGGAGCTGTTTTTT. The entire variable domain, with the rest obtained from reference TRBV28 and TRBJ2-2, is as follows: DVKVTQSSRYLVKRTGEKVFLECVQDMDHENMFWYRQDPGLGLRLIYFSYDVKMKEKGDIPEGYSVSREKKERFSLILESASTNQTSMYLCASSPPRSTNTGELFFGEGSRLTVL.